The rows below give T cell receptor beta chains drawn from one sample of a study of CXCR3-negative and CXCR3-positive naive CD8 T cells. TCRdb reprocessed the 5' RACE reads and reports one entry per CDR3 protein, with no DNA. This table lists roughly 3,500 distinct CDR3 sequences. The sample taken for sequencing was naive CXCR3- CD8+ T cells from blood. Source of these receptors: a human donor in good health. Some clones in this sample may be carry-over from other donors' samples. CDR3s include the opening cysteine and the closing phenylalanine or tryptophan. For some rows the clone size is stated as once, few or many, or as a class when expanded; others skip it.

j_call clone_size v_call cdr3_aa
TRBJ2-7 . TRBV4-3 CASSQGSGYEQYF
TRBJ2-7 . TRBV29-1 CSVEGLAEQYF
TRBJ2-7 medium-sized TRBV29-1 CSAGQGISYEQYF
TRBJ2-5 medium-sized TRBV29-1 CSVVTGLEYQETQYF
TRBJ1-3 . TRBV4-3 CASSQDILGVTSGNTIYF
TRBJ2-3 . TRBV4-3 CASSQEGGADTQYF
TRBJ2-5 medium-sized TRBV29-1 CSVETGEGARIIQETQYF
TRBJ2-1 medium-sized TRBV29-1 CSVEAGDYNEQFF
TRBJ2-5 medium-sized TRBV2 CASSEIYSPQETQYF
TRBJ1-1 medium-sized TRBV11-2 CASSTRQGKAPEAFF
TRBJ2-4 . TRBV19 CASSALGTVNIQYF
TRBJ2-7 . TRBV15 CATSPNRGDEQYF
TRBJ2-2 . TRBV20-1 CSARETIGRANTGELFF
TRBJ2-2 medium-sized TRBV29-1 CSVDRLAVNTGELFF
TRBJ1-1 medium-sized TRBV19 CASTHTGGSEAFF
TRBJ2-1 large TRBV12-3/TRBV12-4 CASSFHLAGGRHNEQFF
TRBJ1-2 . TRBV12-3/TRBV12-4 CASSRNYGYTF
TRBJ2-2 . TRBV29-1 CSVQQGSGELFF
TRBJ2-2 . TRBV29-1 CSVVGTGNTGELFF
TRBJ1-1 medium-sized TRBV29-1 CSVMGEGTEAFF
TRBJ2-1 . TRBV4-2 CASSQDPGEQFF
TRBJ2-3 . TRBV4-3 CASSLGGLTDTQYF
TRBJ2-6 . TRBV19 CASSIDTGNGANVLTF
TRBJ2-1 medium-sized TRBV29-1 CSVDGDEAYNEQFF
TRBJ2-3 . TRBV29-1 CSVTGSGDTQYF
TRBJ1-2 medium-sized TRBV7-9 CASSLGEGPLYGYTF
TRBJ2-5 medium-sized TRBV29-1 CSVNLAGTETQYF